The 19 T cell receptor beta chains below all came from one sample that was sequenced in a study of blood T cells in healthy people across ages. The use of a sample-barcoded 5' primer and a J-beta primer mix characterized a second PCR of roughly 6 to 12 cycles. Each CDR3 protein is one row after TCRdb ran MiXCR on the 5' RACE reads. The sample contains roughly 1.9 million distinct CDR3 sequences, approximately 39% of which appear only once. The sequenced material came from blood. These receptors originate from a human donor in good health.

This clonotype has a single count. V usage is TRBV12-5 and J usage is TRBJ2-1, with 7 bases that match TRBD1. J gave up 7 bases and V 3 bases, and 3 bases lay outside the gene matches. The CDR3 length is 13 residues. The germline CDR1 and CDR2 sequences are LGHNT and FRNRAP. The CDR3 DNA is TGTGCTAGTGGTTTCACAGGGGAAAATGAGCAGTTCTTC. Translation gives CASGFTGENEQFF.

V and J are TRBV25-1 and TRBJ2-5; D may be TRBD2 (6 bases). Germline loops: CDR1 MGHDK, CDR2 SYGVNS. V was trimmed by 5 bases and J by 3 bases, leaving 16 bases between them. The length of the CDR3 is 15 residues. CDR3 sequence (DNA): TGTGCCAGCAGTCCCCCGGGGCGGGGTAAAGAGACCCAGTACTTC. Its protein is CASSPPGRGKETQYF.

The chain is built from TRBV20-1 and TRBJ2-1, with TRBD2 matching 7 bases. The germline gives CDR1 DFQATT, CDR2 SNEGSKA (reference sequence). V lost 7 bases to trimming and J lost 7 bases; unmatched junction nucleotides: 7. The CDR3 length is 12 residues. This chain's CDR3 is CSEAGEWNEQFF. The CDR3 region has the DNA TGCAGTGAGGCGGGGGAGTGGAATGAGCAGTTCTTC.

For this clonotype: A much larger clone lies one base from this, so it may be a read error. The rearrangement uses TRBV5-5 and TRBJ2-7; 7 nucleotides agree with TRBD1. This CDR3 has 14 amino acids. Germline CDR1 reads SGHKS; CDR2 reads YYEKEE (reference sequence). CDR3 in DNA: TGTGCCGGCAGCTCGACAGGGAGCTCCTACGAGCAGTACTTC. Translating gives CAGSSTGSSYEQYF.

The rearrangement uses TRBV12-3 or TRBV12-4 and TRBJ2-4, with 10 bases identical to TRBD2. The V gene end was trimmed by 3 bases and the J gene end by 7 bases; junction bases not matched to a gene: 12. The CDR3 is made up of 17 amino acids. The CDR3 protein is CASSLGLAGAQRNIQYF. In DNA form, the CDR3 reads TGTGCCAGCAGTTTGGGCCTAGCGGGGGCCCAGAGGAACATTCAGTACTTC.

The V call is TRBV28, the J call TRBJ1-1; no definite D call. The CDR3 is made up of 14 amino acids. CDR1 and CDR2 (germline): MDHEN, SYDVKM. V lost 7 bases and J lost 4, with 16 bases in between. The CDR3, as DNA: TGTGCCAGCACCCCTCCGGGCTACCGCACTGAAGCTTTCTTT. Its protein is CASTPPGYRTEAFF.

The CDR3 DNA sequence: TGTGCCAGCAGCCTCAGGGGAAGGGGCACAGATACGCAGTATTTT. It yields the protein CASSLRGRGTDTQYF. The chain has TRBV13 and TRBJ2-3; D perhaps matches TRBD1 (6 bases). Per germline, CDR1 PRHDT and CDR2 FYEKMQ (reference sequence). The CDR3 has 15 amino acids. V lost 5 bases and J 1 base, leaving 13 bases between the germline ends.

The rearrangement joins TRBV28 to TRBJ2-7; a weak D match, TRBD1 (5 bases). This CDR3 comprises 11 residues. Trimming shortened V by 10 bases and J by 0 bases, and 7 bases separated the two germline ends. The germline CDR1 and CDR2 sequences are MDHEN and SYDVKM. The CDR3 bases are TGTGCCACCGACAGCTCCTACGAGCAGTACTTC. It yields the protein CATDSSYEQYF.

This clonotype was picked up a small number of times. This chain joins TRBV6-2 or TRBV6-3 and TRBJ2-1; 7 bases align to TRBD2. The V segment lost 4 bases and the J segment 6 bases; nucleotides outside the gene matches: 6. Per the germline V gene, CDR1 is MNHEY and CDR2 is SVGEGT. CDR3 size: 14 residues. CDR3 protein: CASSWGGLRNEQFF. Here the CDR3 DNA reads TGTGCCAGCAGTTGGGGGGGACTACGCAATGAGCAGTTCTTC.

V and J are TRBV5-1 and TRBJ1-1; D is perhaps TRBD1 (5 bases). In germline, CDR1 is SGHRS, CDR2 YFSETQ. Trimming took 4 bases from V and 5 from J, leaving 18 bases between them. CDR3 length equals 15 residues. As DNA, the CDR3 is TGCGCCAGCAGCCCAGGGTCCAGGCGATCGACTGAAGCTTTCTTT. It is translated as CASSPGSRRSTEAFF. Combining the CDR3 with reference TRBV5-1 and TRBJ1-1 gives the whole variable domain KAGVTQTPRYLIKTRGQQVTLSCSPISGHRSVSWYQQTPGQGLQFLFEYFSETQRNKGNFPGRFSGRQFSNSRSEMNVSTLELGDSALYLCASSPGSRRSTEAFFGQGTRLTVV.

V usage is TRBV2 and J usage is TRBJ2-1; no firm D call. Germline V gives CDR1 SNHLY, CDR2 FYNNEI. V lost 1 base to trimming and J lost 8 bases, with 18 bases between them. CDR3 length: 16 residues. CDR3 bases: TGTGCCAGCAGTGAAGAGGGTATCGATTCATTCGATGAGCAGTTCTTC. It encodes CASSEEGIDSFDEQFF.

CDR3 nucleotides: TGTGCCAGCAGTTTAGTGGTAGGGGGAGGGTTCACTGAAGCTTTCTTT. Residues: CASSLVVGGGFTEAFF. V is TRBV12-3 or TRBV12-4 and J is TRBJ1-1; a weak D match, TRBD1 (6 bases). V lost 1 base to trimming and J lost 4 bases, with 16 bases between them. The CDR3 extends over 16 amino acids.

V and J are TRBV6-6 and TRBJ2-7; D might be TRBD1 (6 bases). Germline lookup yields CDR1 MNHNY and CDR2 SVGAGI (reference sequence). The V and J ends lost 8 bases and 7 bases respectively, with 24 bases between them. The CDR3 runs 15 residues. CDR3 residues: CASRPPGQGRWEQYF. The CDR3 DNA reads as TGTGCCAGCCGGCCACCGGGGCAGGGGAGATGGGAGCAGTACTTC.

A few counts support this clonotype. V usage is TRBV12-3 or TRBV12-4 and J usage is TRBJ2-1; no clear D. The CDR3 runs to 12 residues. Trimming removed 5 bases from V and 6 bases from J, with 8 bases in between. CDR3: CASSATLNEQFF. CDR3 in DNA: TGTGCCAGCAGTGCTACACTCAATGAGCAGTTCTTC.

This clonotype was seen a few times. This chain joins TRBV7-6 and TRBJ2-1; 7 bases match TRBD2. The CDR3 length is 19 residues. Per germline, CDR1 SGHVS and CDR2 FNYEAQ. V lost 1 base and J lost 4; bases outside the gene matches: 16. This CDR3 is CASSLDPGSTSPTYNEQFF. The CDR3 DNA reads TGTGCCAGCAGCTTAGACCCAGGTTCGACTAGCCCAACTTACAATGAGCAGTTCTTC.

The genes are TRBV20-1 and TRBJ1-5; D uncertain. The V gene's germline CDR1 is DFQATT and CDR2 SNEGSKA (reference sequence). The CDR3 length is 15 residues. V was cut by 6 bases and J by 0 bases, with 15 bases left in between. The CDR3 DNA sequence: TGCAGTGCCAAAAACCAATCGACTAGCAATCAGCCCCAGCATTTT. It is translated as CSAKNQSTSNQPQHF.

The chain combines TRBV27 with TRBJ2-5; 7 bases align to TRBD1. The J call may be incorrect, as the DNA end agrees better with TRBJ2-7. Germline V gene lookup returns CDR1 MNHEY and CDR2 SMNVEV (reference sequence). CDR3 length equals 14 residues. The CDR3 DNA reads TGTGCCAGCAGTTTCGTCCCAGGGGGCTACGAGCAGTACTTC. Translating it yields CASSFVPGGYEQYF.

V gene TRBV7-6 combines with J gene TRBJ2-1, with 9 bases fitting TRBD2. The CDR3 extends over 17 amino acids. Trimming took 4 bases from V and 4 from J; bases not matched to a gene: 11. Germline V gene sequence: CDR1 SGHVS, CDR2 FNYEAQ. The CDR3 loop is CASSSRDSGGVYNEQFF. CDR3 DNA sequence: TGTGCCAGCAGCTCTAGGGATAGCGGGGGTGTATACAATGAGCAGTTCTTC.

V is TRBV7-2 and J is TRBJ2-7; tentatively, D is TRBD1 (5 bases). From germline, CDR1 is SGHTA and CDR2 FQGNSA. This CDR3 is 13 amino acids long. The germline V and J ends were trimmed by 10 bases and 6 bases, with 19 bases remaining between them. The CDR3 here is CATKGQVSSEQYF. The CDR3 DNA reads as TGTGCCACAAAGGGGCAGGTCTCCAGCGAGCAGTACTTC.